The present T cell receptor beta chain was sequenced within a study of blood T cell repertoires in COVID-19. Original data processing: Amplification of reference gene primers provided the estimated nucleated cell counts. The repertoire was sequenced with immunoSEQ multiplex PCR; TCRdb's copy has only in-frame clones and lacks some. V and J calls and clone size follow that table, whereas D and trimming were derived from the DNA. The repertoire holds around 16,000 clones, with 70% to 90% as singletons. The germline V gene has CDR1 SGHDT and CDR2 YYEEEE. Trimming removed 3 bases from V and 5 bases from J, with 8 bases in between. The CDR3 covers 13 residues.

V usage is TRBV5-6 and J usage is TRBJ1-4; D is unresolved. The TCR sequence derives from a human donor in a cohort sampled during active COVID-19. The sample was peripheral blood. The CDR3 loop is CASSYDRNEKLFF. CDR3 DNA: TGTGCCAGCAGCTACGATAGAAATGAAAAACTGTTTTTT. The full variable domain, completed using reference TRBV5-6 and TRBJ1-4, is DAGVTQSPTHLIKTRGQQVTLRCSPKSGHDTVSWYQQALGQGPQFIFQYYEEEERQRGNFPDRFSGHQFPNYSSELNVNALLLGDSALYLCASSYDRNEKLFFGSGTQLSVL.